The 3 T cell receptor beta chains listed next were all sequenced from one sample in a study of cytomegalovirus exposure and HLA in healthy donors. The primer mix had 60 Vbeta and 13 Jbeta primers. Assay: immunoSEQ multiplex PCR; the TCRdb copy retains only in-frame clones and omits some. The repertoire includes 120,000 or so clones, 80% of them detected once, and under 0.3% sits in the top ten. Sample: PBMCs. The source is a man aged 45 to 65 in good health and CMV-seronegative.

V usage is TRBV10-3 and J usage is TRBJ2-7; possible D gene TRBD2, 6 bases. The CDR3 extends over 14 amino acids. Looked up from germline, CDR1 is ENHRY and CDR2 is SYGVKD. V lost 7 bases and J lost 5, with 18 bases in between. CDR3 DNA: TGTGCCATCAAAGGAGGGCCGTCCATCCACGAGCAGTACTTC. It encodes CAIKGGPSIHEQYF.

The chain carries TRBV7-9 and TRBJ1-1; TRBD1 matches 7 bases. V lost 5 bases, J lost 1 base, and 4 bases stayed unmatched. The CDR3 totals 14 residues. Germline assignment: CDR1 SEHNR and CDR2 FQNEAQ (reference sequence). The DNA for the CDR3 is TGTGCCAGCAGCCTGCGACAGGGGAACACTGAAGCTTTCTTT. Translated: CASSLRQGNTEAFF.

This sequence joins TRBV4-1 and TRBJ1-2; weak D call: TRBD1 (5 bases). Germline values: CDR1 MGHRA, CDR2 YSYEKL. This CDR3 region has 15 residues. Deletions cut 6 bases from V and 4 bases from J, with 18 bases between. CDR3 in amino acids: CASRPDDRARYGYTF. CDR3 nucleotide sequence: TGCGCCAGCAGACCTGACGACAGAGCCCGCTATGGCTACACCTTC.